Listed here are 21 T cell receptor beta chains from one sample, sequenced in a study of T-cell reconstitution after alpha-beta-depleted transplantation in children. For TCRbeta, the library was prepared with unique molecular identifiers. MiXCR was run by TCRdb on the PCR reads, yielding one entry per CDR3 protein. Of approximately 230,000 distinct CDR3 sequences in the sample, 24% were seen once. Specimen: PBMCs, mostly from graft donor cells, collected 360 days after TCRalphabeta/CD19-depleted stem cell transplant. All receptors come from a female patient aged 2-15 years who had a stem cell transplant for congenital amegakaryocytic thrombocytopenia, so the T cells may come from the graft donor.

The rearrangement uses TRBV29-1 and TRBJ2-1; D is unclear. The CDR3 loop spans 13 amino acids. Germline-derived CDR1 and CDR2 are SQVTM and ANQGSEA. Trimming took off 4 bases at V and 2 bases at J, with 9 bases between the two ends. This CDR3 is CSVVVDPYNEQFF. The CDR3 DNA reads TGCAGCGTTGTAGTCGATCCCTACAATGAGCAGTTCTTC.

This clonotype was counted only a few times. The chain joins TRBV21-1 to TRBJ2-1; the D call in the table, TRBD2, was not verified against the DNA. TRBV21-1 is an annotated pseudogene. CDR3 length: 16 amino acids. CDR3 protein: CASSNGPTSGGVGQFF. CDR3 in DNA: TGTGCCAGCAGCAACGGCCCGACTAGTGGAGGGGTAGGGCAGTTCTTC.

There are many counts of this clonotype. This chain uses TRBV10-3 with TRBJ2-5; possibly TRBD1 or TRBD2 for D (5 bases each). This CDR3 region has 18 residues. Germline CDR1 ENHRY, CDR2 SYGVKD. V shed 5 bases and J shed 5 bases, with 27 bases lying between them. This chain's CDR3 is CAISHRGNRDGSLETQYF. Here the CDR3 DNA reads TGTGCCATCAGTCACCGCGGTAATAGGGACGGATCTTTGGAGACCCAGTACTTC.

This rearrangement joins TRBV7-2 to TRBJ1-1, with a tentative D call TRBD1 (5 bases). This CDR3 region has 15 residues. Germline assignment: CDR1 SGHTA and CDR2 FQGNSA. Trimming pared 7 bases from V and 0 bases from J, leaving 15 bases between. DNA for the CDR3: TGTGCCAGCACCAGCCCCAGGGATATGAACACTGAAGCTTTCTTT. This encodes CASTSPRDMNTEAFF.

This clonotype was detected a few times. This chain connects TRBV4-1 to TRBJ2-7; 10 bases are shared with TRBD2. The V and J ends lost 0 bases and 0 bases, in that order; junction bases with no gene match: 5. The CDR3 has 17 amino acids. The germline gives CDR1 MGHRA, CDR2 YSYEKL. This CDR3 is CASSQDLPSGSSYEQYF. The CDR3 DNA reads as TGCGCCAGCAGCCAAGATCTGCCTAGCGGGAGCTCCTACGAGCAGTACTTC.

This clonotype appeared a few times. V gene TRBV4-2 combines with J gene TRBJ2-1; 7 bases are shared with TRBD1. The germline V gene encodes CDR1 LGHNA and CDR2 YNFKEQ. V lost 3 bases, J lost 1 base, and 6 bases stayed unmatched. This CDR3 is 16 amino acids long. The CDR3 region is CASSHPSGGSYNEQFF. In nucleotides, the CDR3 is TGTGCCAGCAGCCATCCTTCAGGGGGTTCCTACAATGAGCAGTTCTTC.

For this clonotype: At one end, the junction sequence differs from germline, possibly due to a read error. The chain links TRBV6-6 to TRBJ1-1; maybe TRBD1 (5 bases). This CDR3 spans 12 amino acids. Germline CDR1 MNHNY, CDR2 SVGAGI (reference sequence). CDR3 in amino acids: CASRRRDAEAFF. DNA for the CDR3: TGTGCCAGCAGACGCCGGGACGCTGAGGCTTTCTTT.

V and J are TRBV28 and TRBJ1-1; 9 bases agree with TRBD1. Germline CDR1 and CDR2: MDHEN and SYDVKM. With 5 bases clipped from V and 4 bases from J, the junction kept 5 bases outside the gene matches. CDR3 length equals 14 residues. CDR3 in amino acids: CASSGDRATTEAFF. The CDR3 region has the DNA TGTGCCAGCAGTGGGGACAGGGCGACCACTGAAGCTTTCTTT. The variable domain in full, completed from reference TRBV28 and TRBJ1-1, reads DVKVTQSSRYLVKRTGEKVFLECVQDMDHENMFWYRQDPGLGLRLIYFSYDVKMKEKGDIPEGYSVSREKKERFSLILESASTNQTSMYLCASSGDRATTEAFFGQGTRLTVV.

The chain is built from TRBV25-1 and TRBJ2-7; maybe TRBD2 (6 bases). The V and J ends lost 6 bases and 4 bases respectively, with 13 bases between them. The CDR3 has 13 amino acids. Germline V gene lookup returns CDR1 MGHDK and CDR2 SYGVNS. For the CDR3, the DNA is TGTGCCAGCAGGGCGGCGGGAAGGTACGAGCAGTACTTC. This sequence encodes CASRAAGRYEQYF.

The rearrangement uses TRBV12-3 or TRBV12-4 and TRBJ2-1; TRBD2 agrees at 7 bases. V was clipped by 3 bases and J by 8 bases; unmatched bases: 10. The CDR3 is 15 amino acids. The CDR3 DNA sequence: TGTGCCAGCAGTTTTTTCGGCCTCCGGGAGGATGAGCAGTTCTTC. Translated: CASSFFGLREDEQFF.

CDR3 nucleotides: TGTGCCAGCAGCGAGTTTTGGGACAGGGCCCAAGAGACCCAGTACTTC. This gives the protein CASSEFWDRAQETQYF. The V gene is TRBV9, the J gene TRBJ2-5, with 9 bases matching TRBD1. The CDR3 is made up of 16 amino acids. V lost 3 bases to trimming and J lost 1 base; unmatched junction nucleotides: 7. Germline CDR1 is SGDLS and CDR2 is YYNGEE.

This clonotype has more than one count but fewer than ten. The chain joins TRBV3-1 to TRBJ2-1; D may be TRBD2 (6 bases). Trimming removed 4 bases from V and 0 bases from J, with 13 bases in between. CDR3 length equals 16 residues. Looked up from germline, CDR1 is LGHDT and CDR2 is YNNKEL (reference sequence). CDR3 in amino acids: CASSLAVWSSYNEQFF. The CDR3 coding sequence is TGTGCCAGCAGCCTAGCGGTCTGGAGCTCCTACAATGAGCAGTTCTTC.

The J gene is TRBJ2-7, the V gene TRBV10-2; 10 bases match TRBD1. V was pared by 8 bases and J by 5 bases, with 6 bases of the junction left unmatched. Germline V gene data show CDR1 as WSHSY and CDR2 as SAAADI. The CDR3 runs 13 residues. CDR3: CASLGTGVHEQYF. The CDR3 DNA reads TGCGCCAGCCTCGGGACAGGGGTTCACGAGCAGTACTTC.

This chain joins TRBV4-1 and TRBJ1-4, with D possibly TRBD1 on 5 matching bases. With 1 base removed from V and 3 bases from J, the gap between germline ends came to 9 bases. The CDR3 has 15 residues. Germline V gene data show CDR1 as MGHRA and CDR2 as YSYEKL. The CDR3, as DNA: TGCGCCAGCAGCCAAGGAGTACAGGCTAATGAAAAACTGTTTTTT. Translating gives CASSQGVQANEKLFF.

This chain links TRBV7-8 with TRBJ2-1; 10 bases are a match to TRBD2. This CDR3 spans 16 amino acids. Germline V CDR1 and CDR2: SGHVS, FQNEAQ. V dropped 5 bases and J dropped 8; count of bases not matched to a gene: 12. The CDR3 region has the DNA TGTGCCAGCAGCGGTGCTCGGACTAGCGGCCTTTATGAGCAGTTCTTC. Protein sequence: CASSGARTSGLYEQFF.

This clonotype was counted many times. The rearrangement links TRBV10-3 to TRBJ2-5, with a weak D call TRBD2 (6 bases). Trimming left V 0 bases short and J 3 bases short, with 11 bases between. Germline V gives CDR1 ENHRY, CDR2 SYGVKD. The length of the CDR3 is 15 residues. The CDR3 bases are TGTGCCATCAGTGAGTCGAGCGGGCAAAAAGAGACCCAGTACTTC. Amino acid sequence: CAISESSGQKETQYF.

The genes are TRBV12-3 or TRBV12-4 and TRBJ1-5; D gene ambiguous. Trimming shortened V by 3 bases and J by 0 bases, and 12 bases separated the two germline ends. The CDR3 totals 16 residues. CDR3: CASSFWARYSNQPQHF. The CDR3 DNA reads TGTGCCAGCAGTTTTTGGGCCCGATATAGCAATCAGCCCCAGCATTTT.

This chain uses TRBV5-1 with TRBJ2-3, with D perhaps TRBD1 or TRBD2 (5 bases each). The length of the CDR3 is 16 residues. Germline V gene lookup returns CDR1 SGHRS and CDR2 YFSETQ. The ends were cut back, 7 bases at V and 0 bases at J, with 18 bases in the middle. The CDR3 nucleotides are TGCGCCAGCGCGTCCTTATGGGGGTTAAGCACAGATACGCAGTATTTT. Its translation is CASASLWGLSTDTQYF.

The rearrangement links TRBV7-2 to TRBJ2-7; 9 bases are a match to TRBD2. Germline-derived CDR1 and CDR2 are SGHTA and FQGNSA. V was pared by 1 base and J by 6 bases, with 4 bases of the junction left unmatched. The CDR3 has 14 amino acids. The chain's CDR3 is CASSLVSGSAEQYF. The DNA for the CDR3 is TGTGCCAGCAGCTTAGTTAGCGGGAGTGCCGAGCAGTACTTC.

J is TRBJ2-7 and V is TRBV4-3; possibly TRBD2 for D (5 bases). The CDR3 has 15 amino acids. Germline lookup yields CDR1 LGHNA and CDR2 YSLEER. V shed 0 bases and J shed 3 bases, with 12 bases lying between them. The CDR3 here is CASSQDMRADYEQYF. Written as DNA, the CDR3 is TGCGCCAGCAGCCAAGATATGCGGGCAGACTACGAGCAGTACTTC.

The chain carries TRBV30 and TRBJ2-7, with a possible D match to TRBD1 (5 bases). Germline CDR1 GTSNPN, CDR2 SVGIG (reference sequence). V was shortened by 0 bases and J by 5 bases, with 29 bases between the two germline ends. The CDR3 runs to 19 residues. In DNA form, the CDR3 reads TGTGCCTGGAGTGTACCTTTTCTTCTAAGGACAAGGAGCCCCAACGAGCAGTACTTC. Its protein is CAWSVPFLLRTRSPNEQYF.